This TCR beta chain was captured in a study of T cell repertoires in cytomegalovirus infection. Overall study context: CMV infection plus the matching HLA type was flagged by public TCR beta signatures.

One entry per CDR3 protein results from TCRdb running MiXCR on the reads. This table has nearly 650,000 distinct CDR3 sequences, approximately 25% appearing once. Germline CDR1 is SGHRS and CDR2 is YFSETQ. This CDR3 is built from 16 residues. The V segment lost 2 bases and the J segment 8 bases; nucleotides outside the gene matches: 10. There are a few counts of this clonotype. What it binds is unknown. Study-wide results and caveats: Predominance within the ex vivo response was attributable to HLA-C-restricted CMV-specific TCR beta clonotypes.

The TCR originated in a human donor in good health (CMV status not recorded). Some clones in this sample may be carry-over from other donors' samples. Sample: CD8+ T cells from PBMCs. This chain links TRBV5-1 with TRBJ2-1; TRBD1 matches at 10 bases. CDR3 DNA sequence: TGCGCCAGCAGCTTTAGCCGGGACAGGGGCACAGATGAGCAGTTCTTC. Translated: CASSFSRDRGTDEQFF.